The clone carrying this T cell receptor (beta chain) has ten or more counts. The antigen is not known. Samples came from axillary lymph nodes draining the breast cancer. The sample belongs to a study of breast tumors, draining lymph nodes, adjacent tissues. Study findings and constraints: Tumor repertoires ranked between lymph nodes and nontumor tissue in diversity, with V and J gene preferences.

TCRdb itself ran the multiplex PCR reads through MiXCR, one entry per CDR3 protein. The sample records 180,000 or so distinct CDR3 sequences, about 33% being singletons. Sequencing was performed on axillary lymph node tissue. This receptor was identified in a female donor with breast cancer. Some clones in this sample may be carry-over from other donors' samples.

CDR3 in amino acids: CATSRATGTPYEQYF. The CDR3 DNA reads TGTGCCACCAGCAGAGCCACCGGGACCCCCTACGAGCAGTACTTC. V gene TRBV15 combines with J gene TRBJ2-7, with D perhaps TRBD1 or TRBD2 (5 bases each). Germline assignment: CDR1 LNHNV and CDR2 YYDKDF (reference sequence). The V and J ends lost 1 base and 2 bases respectively, with 12 bases between them. The CDR3 runs 15 residues.